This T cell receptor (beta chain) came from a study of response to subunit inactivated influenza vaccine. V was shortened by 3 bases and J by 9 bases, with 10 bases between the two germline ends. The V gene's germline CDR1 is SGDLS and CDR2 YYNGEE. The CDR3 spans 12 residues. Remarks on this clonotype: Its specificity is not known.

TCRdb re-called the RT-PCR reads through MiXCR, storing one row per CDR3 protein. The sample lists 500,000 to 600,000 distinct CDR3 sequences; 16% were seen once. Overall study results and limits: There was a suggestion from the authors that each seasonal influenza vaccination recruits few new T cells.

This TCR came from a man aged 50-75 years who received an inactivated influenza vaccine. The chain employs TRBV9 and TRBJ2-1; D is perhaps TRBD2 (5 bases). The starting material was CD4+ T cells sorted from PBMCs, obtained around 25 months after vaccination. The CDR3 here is CASSAPRAEQFF. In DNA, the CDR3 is TGTGCCAGCAGCGCCCCGAGGGCTGAGCAGTTCTTC.